What follows is one TCR beta chain and its context. The entry originates in a study of blood T cell repertoires in COVID-19. Produced via immunoSEQ multiplex PCR; TCRdb's table is partial and in-frame only. The table shows approximately 340,000 clones, with roughly 89% occurring only once. The V gene lost 2 bases and the J gene lost 10 bases, with 15 bases spanning the gap. In germline, CDR1 is SGHNT, CDR2 YENEEA. This CDR3 spans 14 amino acids. This chain joins TRBV11-3 and TRBJ2-1; the D gene is possibly TRBD1 (5 bases). Sample: peripheral blood. This clonotype was sampled from a young man with COVID-19, enrolled during active disease. CDR3 in DNA: TGTGCCAGCAGCTTAACGCAGGGTTCGCACGAGCAGTTCTTC. It specifies CASSLTQGSHEQFF.